This entry is about one T cell receptor (beta chain). This clonotype was detected ten times or more. Its antigen target is currently unknown. Within one base of it there is no much larger clone, and no base qualities were kept. The 39 donors, aged roughly 6 to 95 years, were systemically healthy Caucasian individuals from Russia. Around 9.8 milliliters of peripheral blood were collected from each donor into EDTA-treated Vacutainer tubes. Ficoll-Paque density-gradient centrifugation was used to isolate PBMCs, with at least 6.5 million per sample. Total RNA was extracted from PBMCs with Trizol reagent, with at least 6 micrograms obtained per sample. The percentages of naive CD45RAhigh/CD27high T cells were determined by flow cytometry on a PBMC aliquot from every donor. These data come from a study of blood T cells in healthy people across ages (dated by TCRdb to the mid-2010s). Study-level background: Template switching captured roughly one uniquely barcoded TCR beta cDNA molecule per two T cells in model experiments. Four age groups were formed from the donors: young (average about 16 years), middle-aged (just under 40), aged (roughly 56) and long-lived (around 82). Two additional independent replicas of 1 million unique cDNA reads from the same blood draw were analyzed for two donors (one aged 18 to 30 and one aged 80 or older). Age-related changes in TCR beta repertoire diversity were measured in the study by deep sequencing normalized with unique cDNA molecular identifiers. Donors of different ages were randomly distributed across sequencing lanes to avoid experimental bias. Results the study describes overall, beyond this receptor: Because profiling used bulk unsorted PBMCs, naive and antigen-experienced compartments could not be compared conclusively. Compared with the aged group, the long-lived group had more naive CD4+ T cells, fewer expanded clones and increased TCR diversity, a pattern suggesting age selection. As age increased, observed TCR beta diversity per million T cells dropped in a roughly linear way, and a significant reduction was already evident by age approximately 40. Estimates of total diversity based on one million sequenced T cells were considered lower bounds and underestimates. The CMV infection status of donors was not known, potentially confounding age-related changes in expanded clonotypes. The percentage of naive T cells measured by flow cytometry correlated strongly with observed TCR beta diversity.

The protocol used for the library was 5' RACE. TCRdb names Illumina HiSeq 2500 as the instrument used. A second PCR of about 6 to 11 cycles was run with a J-beta primer mix and a sample-barcoded 5' primer. A unique molecular identifier was introduced onto each TCR beta cDNA molecule by a template-switch 5' adaptor carrying 12 random nucleotides. Each sample yielded at least 3 million CDR3-containing paired-end reads. First-strand cDNA synthesis was performed from all RNA using the Mint cDNA synthesis kit, with priming by a TRBC-specific oligonucleotide. Following uracil-DNA glycosylase treatment, all cDNA underwent a first 18-cycle PCR with the universal primers M1SS and BC2_uni_R. Processing in the source paper ran as follows. Normalization of each sample was performed by random selection of 1 million high-quality reads, each carrying a distinct molecular identifier. Instead of being binned into consensus sequences, reads with shared molecular identifiers were discarded. MiTCR, with a Q25 quality threshold and the strictest error-elimination algorithm, was used for CDR3 identification, clonotype clustering and error correction. A nonparametric unseen species model with Euler transformation was used to estimate lower-bound total TCR beta diversity. TCRdb reanalyzed the raw reads on its own, using fastp at Q25 for trimming and MiXCR for clone calling, and kept in-frame beta chains. Records with the same CDR3 protein are collapsed into one entry carrying the most frequent genes and DNA. The V and J calls reflect TCRdb's pipeline rather than the authors' work. The table for this sample lists around 1.5 million distinct CDR3 sequences; roughly 30% of them were counted only once. The ten largest clones represent about 11% of the sample.

Sample: blood. This TCR came from a woman in her twenties or thirties in good health.

The CDR3 amino acid sequence is: CASSLRQNYGYTF. The DNA sequence is as follows: TGTGCCAGCAGTTTAAGACAGAACTATGGCTACACCTTC. The chain was built from TRBV12-3 or TRBV12-4 and TRBJ1-2; tentative D gene TRBD1, with 5 bases matching. The CDR3 contains 13 residues, cysteine and phenylalanine counted. Only the CDR3 DNA stays, 39 bases, in frame from base 1. V is pared back by 2 bases and J by 2 bases, with 6 bases lying between the germline termini.